What follows are 22 T cell receptor beta chains derived from one specimen sequenced in a study of T cells in Graves' hyperthyroidism and ophthalmopathy. Using RNA transcripts as the source, TCR beta CDR3 regions were amplified. RT-PCR in the first round (using the HTBI primer set) targeted the TCR CDR3. TCRdb analysed the multiplex PCR reads with MiXCR anew, one entry per CDR3 protein. The repertoire consists of 300,000 to 500,000 distinct CDR3 sequences, with over 12% occurring once and the leading ten covering 28%. Sequencing was carried out using blood. These TCRs come from a man aged 45-60 years with Graves' ophthalmopathy.

This clonotype was observed many times. The V call is TRBV11-2, the J call TRBJ2-7; TRBD1 matches 7 bases. The CDR3 has 13 residues. The V segment lost 7 bases and the J segment 6 bases; nucleotides outside the gene matches: 9. CDR1 and CDR2 (germline): SGHAT, FQNNGV. The CDR3 loop reads CASTRGAGGEQYF. CDR3 in DNA: TGTGCCAGCACCCGAGGGGCAGGGGGCGAGCAGTACTTC.

This clonotype was found many times. A junction boundary mismatches the germline segment, possibly from a read error. This chain joins TRBV7-3 and TRBJ2-1, with 10 bases identical to TRBD2. CDR1 and CDR2 (germline): SGHTA, FQGTGA. The CDR3 spans 16 residues. This CDR3 is CASSLTGLAVYDEQFF. The DNA of the CDR3 is TGTGCCAGCAGCTTAACCGGACTAGCGGTCTACGATGAGCAGTTCTTC.

This clonotype turned up a few times. The chain is built from TRBV6-1 and TRBJ1-2; 7 nucleotides agree with TRBD1. This CDR3 comprises 14 residues. The V and J ends lost 5 bases and 4 bases, in that order; junction bases with no gene match: 7. Germline CDR1 MNHNS, CDR2 SASEGT. The CDR3 protein is CASSTEGAGYGYTF. The CDR3 bases are TGTGCCAGCAGTACGGAGGGGGCCGGCTATGGCTACACCTTC.

This rearrangement joins TRBV29-1 to TRBJ2-1; unclear D gene. Trimming shortened V by 1 base and J by 8 bases, and 12 bases separated the two germline ends. This CDR3 spans 13 amino acids. Looked up from germline, CDR1 is SQVTM and CDR2 is ANQGSEA. The CDR3 DNA reads as TGCAGCGTTGAAGGAAATAGCTTCCATGAGCAGTTCTTC. Translated, it gives CSVEGNSFHEQFF.

This clonotype was detected ten times or more. The chain joins TRBV7-6 to TRBJ1-1; D uncertain. Trimming left V 4 bases short and J 4 bases short, with 13 bases between. The germline V gene has CDR1 SGHVS and CDR2 FNYEAQ. There are 14 residues in the CDR3. CDR3: CASSSTSGPTEAFF. CDR3 DNA: TGTGCCAGCAGCTCGACGAGCGGGCCCACTGAAGCTTTCTTT. Filled out from reference TRBV7-6 and TRBJ1-1, the complete variable domain reads GAGVSQSPRYKVTKRGQDVALRCDPISGHVSLYWYRQALGQGPEFLTYFNYEAQQDKSGLPNDRFSAERPEGSISTLTIQRTEQRDSAMYRCASSSTSGPTEAFFGQGTRLTVV.

This clonotype has only a few counts. The chain recombines TRBV24-1 with TRBJ2-2; possibly TRBD1 for D (6 bases). V dropped 4 bases and J dropped 0 bases, with 14 bases sitting between them. Germline V gene sequence: CDR1 KGHDR, CDR2 SFDVKD. The CDR3 runs to 17 residues. CDR3: CATSDSGHYTNTGELFF. Written as DNA, the CDR3 is TGTGCCACCAGTGACTCGGGACACTATACGAACACCGGGGAGCTGTTTTTT.

The chain recombines TRBV7-9 with TRBJ1-6; 7 bases are shared with TRBD1. Germline assignment: CDR1 SEHNR and CDR2 FQNEAQ (reference sequence). CDR3 size: 14 residues. V lost 2 bases, J lost 8 bases, and 3 bases stayed unmatched. This CDR3 is CASSLRDRDSPLHF. CDR3 coding DNA: TGTGCCAGCAGCTTAAGGGACAGAGATTCACCCCTCCACTTT. Using reference TRBV7-9 and TRBJ1-6 for the parts outside the CDR3, the full variable domain is DTGVSQNPRHKITKRGQNVTFRCDPISEHNRLYWYRQTLGQGPEFLTYFQNEAQLEKSRLLSDRFSAERPKGSFSTLEIQRTEQGDSAMYLCASSLRDRDSPLHFGNGTRLTVT.

This clonotype showed up just a few times. This chain connects TRBV11-2 to TRBJ1-3; D unresolved. The germline V and J ends were trimmed by 3 bases and 1 base, with 19 bases remaining between them. Per the germline V gene, CDR1 is SGHAT and CDR2 is FQNNGV. This CDR3 is 18 amino acids long. Written as DNA, the CDR3 is TGTGCCAGCAGCTTTAAGGAAGGCAGGCCTACATCTGGAAACACCATATATTTT. It yields the protein CASSFKEGRPTSGNTIYF.

The rearrangement links TRBV20-1 to TRBJ2-1, with 10 bases matching TRBD2. The CDR3 length is 15 residues. Germline-derived CDR1 and CDR2 are DFQATT and SNEGSKA (reference sequence). J was trimmed by 9 bases and V by 6 bases; bases with no gene match: 14. The CDR3 protein is CSAPNAASGSGEQFF. The CDR3 nucleotides are TGCAGTGCGCCCAATGCGGCTAGCGGGAGCGGTGAGCAGTTCTTC.

This clonotype was detected many times. J is TRBJ2-7 and V is TRBV7-2; the D is unclear. The CDR3 extends over 16 amino acids. The V and J ends lost 5 bases and 6 bases respectively, with 23 bases between them. Germline V CDR1 and CDR2: SGHTA, FQGNSA. The CDR3 sequence is CASSPGLLQNFGEQYF. The DNA for the CDR3 is TGTGCCAGCAGCCCCGGGCTGCTACAAAACTTTGGCGAGCAGTACTTC. Full variable domain (missing parts from reference TRBV7-2 and TRBJ2-7): GAGVSQSPSNKVTEKGKDVELRCDPISGHTALYWYRQSLGQGLEFLIYFQGNSAPDKSGLPSDRFSAERTGGSVSTLTIQRTQQEDSAVYLCASSPGLLQNFGEQYFGPGTRLTVT.

This clonotype has at least ten counts. The CDR3 reads CASSSPRASTYNEQFF. As DNA, the CDR3 is TGTGCCAGCAGCTCCCCGAGGGCCTCTACCTACAATGAGCAGTTCTTC. The chain uses TRBV28 and TRBJ2-1, with D possibly TRBD2 on 5 matching bases. This CDR3 contains 16 residues. V lost 6 bases and J lost 2, with 17 bases in between. Germline V gene lookup returns CDR1 MDHEN and CDR2 SYDVKM.

This clonotype was detected ten times or more. CDR3 in amino acids: CASSPSLGPGELFF. The CDR3 DNA reads as TGTGCCAGCAGCCCCTCGTTGGGCCCCGGGGAGCTGTTTTTT. This rearrangement joins TRBV14 to TRBJ2-2; D gene ambiguous. V shed 4 bases and J shed 6 bases, with 12 bases lying between them. CDR3 size: 14 residues. The germline V gene encodes CDR1 SGHDN and CDR2 FVKESK.

The chain joins TRBV19 to TRBJ2-2; a weak D match, TRBD2 (5 bases). Germline CDR1 and CDR2: LNHDA and SQIVND (reference sequence). V was shortened by 1 base and J by 6 bases, with 15 bases between the two germline ends. CDR3 length: 16 residues. The CDR3 region is CASSIVTPVGAGELFF. The CDR3 bases are TGTGCCAGTAGTATAGTCACCCCAGTGGGAGCCGGGGAGCTGTTTTTT.

This clonotype was detected ten times or more. This chain joins TRBV11-3 and TRBJ2-2; D not certain. CDR1 and CDR2 from the germline V gene are SGHNT and YENEEA. The CDR3 runs 14 residues. V lost 0 bases and J 4 bases, leaving 6 bases between the germline ends. CDR3 bases: TGTGCCAGCAGCTTAGATCTTGGCACCGGGGAGCTGTTTTTT. Its protein is CASSLDLGTGELFF.

This clonotype was detected a few times. The chain has TRBV10-3 and TRBJ2-1; the match to TRBD1 covers 9 bases. This CDR3 region has 17 residues. Germline CDR1 reads ENHRY; CDR2 reads SYGVKD. Germline trimming cut 3 bases from V and 0 bases from J; bases unmatched to any gene: 6. CDR3: CAISDKKTGGSYNEQFF. The CDR3 DNA follows: TGTGCCATCAGTGATAAGAAGACAGGGGGCTCCTACAATGAGCAGTTCTTC.

V and J are TRBV7-9 and TRBJ1-2; a possible D gene is TRBD1 (5 bases). This CDR3 region has 14 residues. The ends were cut back, 0 bases at V and 8 bases at J, with 13 bases in the middle. Germline assignment: CDR1 SEHNR and CDR2 FQNEAQ (reference sequence). CDR3 sequence reads: CASSLASAGTGYTF. The CDR3 bases are TGTGCCAGCAGCTTAGCCAGTGCCGGGACCGGCTACACCTTC.

V usage is TRBV7-8 and J usage is TRBJ2-7, with D tentatively TRBD2 (6 bases). V was trimmed by 1 base and J by 2 bases, leaving 12 bases between them. The germline gives CDR1 SGHVS, CDR2 FQNEAQ. CDR3 length: 15 amino acids. DNA for the CDR3: TGTGCCAGCAGCTTAGGAGGGAGGATTACCTACGAGCAGTACTTC. Translating it yields CASSLGGRITYEQYF.

This clonotype appeared many times. This rearrangement joins TRBV6-1 to TRBJ1-3; 8 nucleotides match TRBD1. The CDR3 spans 15 residues. Trimming at V came to 7 bases and at J to 0 bases, leaving 5 bases not matched to a gene. CDR1 MNHNS and CDR2 SASEGT come from the germline V gene. In nucleotides, the CDR3 is TGTGCCAGCAAAAGGGACAGGATCTCTGGAAACACCATATATTTT. Its translation: CASKRDRISGNTIYF.

This clonotype was seen repeatedly, ten times or more. The rearrangement joins TRBV24-1 to TRBJ2-6; D remains ambiguous. This CDR3 contains 16 residues. Germline assignment: CDR1 KGHDR and CDR2 SFDVKD. V was trimmed by 4 bases and J by 0 bases, leaving 9 bases between them. As DNA, the CDR3 is TGTGCCACCAGTGAATCAGGTAACTCTGGGGCCAACGTCCTGACTTTC. Translating gives CATSESGNSGANVLTF.

This clonotype was observed a handful of times. V is TRBV30 and J is TRBJ2-3, with D possibly matching TRBD1 (6 bases). Trimming cost V 0 bases and J 3 bases, with 13 bases left between them. Germline V gene data show CDR1 as GTSNPN and CDR2 as SVGIG (reference sequence). The length of the CDR3 is 15 residues. This chain's CDR3 is CAWSVPIGQTDTQYF. For the CDR3, the DNA is TGTGCCTGGAGTGTCCCTATCGGACAGACAGATACGCAGTATTTT.

A few counts support this clonotype. The chain has TRBV19 and TRBJ2-3; no reliable D call. Germline assignment: CDR1 LNHDA and CDR2 SQIVND (reference sequence). This CDR3 comprises 15 residues. The V end lost 7 bases, the J end lost 1 base, and 15 bases lay between the germline ends. The CDR3 sequence: CASKDGPWGTDTQYF. The CDR3 DNA is TGTGCCAGTAAAGACGGGCCCTGGGGCACAGATACGCAGTATTTT.

This clonotype has ten or more counts. The chain recombines TRBV12-3 or TRBV12-4 with TRBJ2-3, with D hard to call. The CDR3 runs to 13 residues. Trimming removed 0 bases from V and 3 bases from J, with 4 bases in between. The CDR3 nucleotides are TGTGCCAGCAGTTTAGCCGAGACAGATACGCAGTATTTT. Translated: CASSLAETDTQYF.